This record covers a single TCR beta chain. Original processing methods: Reference gene primer amplification yielded estimated nucleated cell counts. The table came from immunoSEQ multiplex PCR; TCRdb's copy has only in-frame clones and leaves some out. D and trimming come from the DNA, and the V and J calls and clone size come from that table. The sample contains under 250,000 clones, more than 70% of which appear only once. These data are taken from a study of blood T cell repertoires in COVID-19. Across the study: PBMCs, B-cell-depleted T cells, or T cells were the source of the cDNA or gDNA that made up the material.

V was clipped by 0 bases and J by 4 bases, with 12 bases between them. Germline CDR1 is SGHRS and CDR2 is YFSETQ. CDR3 length: 15 amino acids. The chain links TRBV5-1 to TRBJ2-3, with D perhaps matching TRBD2 (5 bases). The source is a woman of 80 years or more with acute or convalescent COVID-19. Sequencing was carried out using peripheral blood. CDR3: CASSLEAGASDTQYF. The DNA for the CDR3 is TGCGCCAGCAGCTTGGAGGCGGGCGCATCAGATACGCAGTATTTT.